This entry describes one T cell receptor (beta chain). The antigen it recognizes is unknown. No base quality values were provided; no much bigger clone lies one nucleotide off. This record comes from a study of blood T cells in healthy people across ages (dated by TCRdb to between 2015 and 2016). About the full investigation: In model experiments, template switching captured about one uniquely barcoded TCR beta cDNA molecule for every two T cells. The study analyzed two additional independent replicas of 1 million unique cDNA reads from the same blood draw for two donors, one aged 18 to 30 and one aged 80 or older. Donors of different ages were randomly distributed across sequencing lanes to avoid experimental bias. The donors were divided into four age groups: young (average around 15 years), middle-aged (around 41), aged (approximately 64) and long-lived (82). Age-related changes in TCR beta repertoire diversity were measured in the study by deep sequencing normalized with unique cDNA molecular identifiers.

Systemically healthy Caucasian individuals from Russia, 35 to 40 in total and aged about 6 to 90 years, were included as donors. Each donor gave ten milliliters of peripheral blood, drawn into EDTA-treated Vacutainer tubes. PBMCs were isolated by Ficoll-Paque density-gradient centrifugation, with at least 6 million obtained per sample. Trizol reagent was used to extract total RNA from the PBMCs, yielding at least 5.5 micrograms per sample. Naive CD45RAhigh/CD27high T cell percentages were measured by flow cytometry on a PBMC aliquot from every donor. Receptor amplification or capture employed 5' RACE. The sample was run on an Illumina HiSeq 2500. The second PCR ran for about 7 to 11 cycles and used a J-beta primer mix along with a sample-barcoded 5' primer. A template-switch 5' adaptor carrying 12 random nucleotides introduced a unique molecular identifier onto each TCR beta cDNA molecule. Each sample yielded at least 3 million CDR3-containing paired-end reads. First-strand cDNA synthesis was performed from all RNA using the Mint cDNA synthesis kit, with priming by a TRBC-specific oligonucleotide. Following uracil-DNA glycosylase treatment, all cDNA underwent a first 18-cycle PCR with the universal primers M1SS and BC2_uni_R. Concerning the study's data processing: For normalization, 1 million high-quality reads were randomly selected from each sample, with every read carrying a distinct molecular identifier. Reads with shared molecular identifiers were discarded instead of being binned into consensus sequences. MiTCR, run with a Q25 quality threshold and the strictest error-elimination algorithm, handled CDR3 identification, clonotype clustering and error correction. A nonparametric unseen species model with Euler transformation was used to estimate a lower bound on total TCR beta diversity. In-frame beta chains were kept once TCRdb had trimmed the public reads at Q25 with fastp and called clones with MiXCR. Identical CDR3 protein sequences are pooled into one entry, listed with their most common genes and DNA. None of the V and J calls come from the authors' own analysis; TCRdb made them. Across this sample there are 790,000 or so distinct CDR3 sequences, with about 46% seen only once. The ten largest clonotypes hold 15% to 20% of the sample.

Cut back by 6 bases and 0 bases, the V and J ends lie 12 bases apart. The CDR3 runs 15 amino acids, cysteine and phenylalanine included. Only the CDR3 part of the read is kept: 45 bases, read in frame from the first base. Study-level results and caveats: Estimates of total diversity based on one million sequenced T cells were regarded as lower bounds and as underestimates. Compared with the aged group, the long-lived group had more naive CD4+ T cells, fewer expanded clones and increased TCR diversity, suggesting age selection. Because donor CMV infection status was unknown, age-related changes in expanded clonotypes were potentially confounded. Observed TCR beta diversity correlated strongly with the percentage of naive T cells measured by flow cytometry. Observed TCR beta diversity per million T cells fell roughly linearly with age, and a significant reduction was already apparent by age roughly 41. Because profiling used bulk unsorted PBMCs, naive and antigen-experienced compartments could not be compared conclusively.

This receptor chain uses TRBV12-3 or TRBV12-4 and TRBJ1-5; matching of 5 bases hints at TRBD1 as the D gene. This clonotype was obtained from an elderly man in good health. Material: blood. The sequence in DNA is TGTGCCAGCAGAGGAGCTGGACATAGCAATCAGCCCCAGCATTTT. Translation gives CASRGAGHSNQPQHF.